A single sample gave rise to the 32 T cell receptor beta chains below, sequenced in a study of T cell responses to AZD1222 COVID-19 vaccine. Assay used: immunoSEQ multiplex PCR; TCRdb lists only in-frame clones, some missing. Here the sample spans about 210,000 clones, about 92% being singletons. The sample here was peripheral blood, taken on day 0 of AZD1222 vaccination. The receptors come from an adult in good health.

This chain links TRBV12-5 with TRBJ1-2; maybe TRBD1 (5 bases). Trimming left V 6 bases short and J 2 bases short, with 16 bases between. Germline V lookup: CDR1 LGHNT, CDR2 FRNRAP. This CDR3 contains 15 residues. The DNA for the CDR3 is TGTGCTAGTGGCCCATTCGGAGGGGTCAACTATGGCTACACCTTC. Translation gives CASGPFGGVNYGYTF.

For this clone: Germline is not matched at one junction end, which may reflect a read error. The V gene is TRBV7-3, the J gene TRBJ2-3, with a possible D match to TRBD2 (5 bases). The germline V gene has CDR1 SGHTA and CDR2 FQGTGA. CDR3 size: 13 residues. The CDR3 nucleotides read TGTGCCAGCAGCCGATCTAGCAGAGATACGCAGTATTTT. It translates to CASSRSSRDTQYF.

The V call is TRBV10-3, the J call TRBJ2-7; 11 nucleotides line up with TRBD2. There are 15 residues in the CDR3. CDR1 and CDR2 from the germline V gene are ENHRY and SYGVKD. Trimming removed 3 bases from V and 3 bases from J; junction bases left unmatched: 4. This chain's CDR3 is CAISDPGTSGYEQYF. CDR3 bases: TGTGCCATCAGTGACCCCGGGACTAGCGGCTACGAGCAGTACTTC.

The chain couples TRBV5-4 to TRBJ2-7; the match to TRBD2 covers 10 bases. CDR3 length equals 14 residues. CDR1 is SGHNT, CDR2 YYREEE, per germline (reference sequence). V was pared by 5 bases and J by 3 bases, with 5 bases of the junction left unmatched. The CDR3 loop is CASRSSGGGYEQYF. The DNA of the CDR3 is TGTGCCAGCAGATCTAGCGGGGGTGGCTACGAGCAGTACTTC.

This chain connects TRBV7-2 to TRBJ1-2; 7 bases line up with TRBD1. V trimming: 4 bases; J trimming: 8 bases; junction bases outside the gene matches: 13. The germline gives CDR1 SGHTA, CDR2 FQGNSA. The CDR3 is made up of 15 amino acids. DNA of the CDR3: TGTGCCAGCAGCTCTTACAGGGGTTCATCGGAGGGCTACACCTTC. Translating it yields CASSSYRGSSEGYTF.

The chain couples TRBV11-2 to TRBJ1-6; possible D gene TRBD1, 6 bases. Between the trimmed V and J ends, which lost 7 bases and 6 bases, there was a span of 13 bases. CDR3 length: 14 amino acids. The germline V gene has CDR1 SGHAT and CDR2 FQNNGV. The chain's CDR3 is CASTQTGPNSPLHF. The CDR3 DNA is TGTGCCAGCACCCAAACAGGGCCTAATTCACCCCTCCACTTT.

The CDR3 sequence is CASSPGQGARNTIYF. The CDR3 nucleotides read TGTGCCAGCAGCCCGGGACAGGGGGCGCGTAACACCATATATTTT. The V call is TRBV2, the J call TRBJ1-3; the match to TRBD1 covers 12 bases. Unmatched junction bases numbered 7, after V lost 6 bases and J lost 7 bases. Germline CDR1 reads SNHLY; CDR2 reads FYNNEI. The CDR3 is 15 amino acids.

The genes are TRBV18 and TRBJ1-6; TRBD1 matches 7 bases. This CDR3 contains 14 residues. V shed 3 bases, J shed 6 bases, and the junction held 2 bases outside the gene matches. The germline CDR1 and CDR2 sequences are KGHSH and LQKENI. CDR3 in DNA: TGTGCCAGCTCACCCGGGACAGTTAATTCACCCCTCCACTTT. Translating it yields CASSPGTVNSPLHF.

The genes are TRBV11-2 and TRBJ2-1; a possible D gene is TRBD1 (6 bases). Trimming took 5 bases from V and 1 from J, leaving 18 bases between them. CDR3 length: 17 residues. Germline V gives CDR1 SGHAT, CDR2 FQNNGV. CDR3 DNA: TGTGCCAGCAGCCCCCTGGGGGCTTGGGGTTCCTACAATGAGCAGTTCTTC. Translating gives CASSPLGAWGSYNEQFF.

The chain links TRBV5-1 to TRBJ1-2, with D perhaps matching TRBD1 (6 bases). Trimming left V 5 bases short and J 2 bases short, with 13 bases between. The CDR3 is 14 amino acids. Germline V gene lookup returns CDR1 SGHRS and CDR2 YFSETQ. The CDR3 is CASSNPGVNYGYTF. CDR3 bases: TGCGCCAGCAGTAACCCAGGGGTAAACTATGGCTACACCTTC. The full variable domain, in which reference TRBV5-1 and TRBJ1-2 provide the parts outside the CDR3, is KAGVTQTPRYLIKTRGQQVTLSCSPISGHRSVSWYQQTPGQGLQFLFEYFSETQRNKGNFPGRFSGRQFSNSRSEMNVSTLELGDSALYLCASSNPGVNYGYTFGSGTRLTVV.

The chain joins TRBV5-6 to TRBJ2-3; D call uncertain. The CDR3 extends over 13 amino acids. Germline assignment: CDR1 SGHDT and CDR2 YYEEEE. V shed 2 bases and J shed 4 bases, with 8 bases lying between them. CDR3 residues: CASSLVAADTQYF. The CDR3 DNA reads TGTGCCAGCAGCTTAGTCGCTGCAGATACGCAGTATTTT.

The rearrangement uses TRBV18 and TRBJ1-1; D uncertain. V was shortened by 1 base and J by 1 base, with 4 bases between the two germline ends. The CDR3 contains 13 residues. Germline CDR1 is KGHSH and CDR2 is LQKENI. Here the CDR3 reads CASSPQSNTEAFF. CDR3 nucleotide sequence: TGTGCCAGCTCACCACAATCGAACACTGAAGCTTTCTTT.

This clone was seen just once. One end of the junction does not line up with germline, which may come from a read error. Written as DNA, the CDR3 is TGTGCCAGCAGATTAGACGGCAGCTATGGCTACACCTTC. Its translation: CASRLDGSYGYTF. This chain connects TRBV7-2 to TRBJ1-2; D is uncertain. CDR3 size: 13 residues. Germline CDR1 is SGHTA and CDR2 is FQGNSA.

V is TRBV10-3 and J is TRBJ1-2, with D hard to call. Per germline, CDR1 ENHRY and CDR2 SYGVKD. Trimming took 7 bases from V and 2 from J, leaving 8 bases between them. There are 12 residues in the CDR3. The DNA of the CDR3 is TGTGCCATCACTACAGAGAACTATGGCTACACCTTC. It codes for CAITTENYGYTF.

This rearrangement joins TRBV4-1 to TRBJ2-5; no reliable D call. V lost 1 base, J lost 5 bases, and 14 bases lay in between. In germline, CDR1 is MGHRA, CDR2 YSYEKL. This CDR3 region has 15 residues. CDR3 coding DNA: TGCGCCAGCAGCCAAGGAAACATGGCTTCGGAGACCCAGTACTTC. Translating it yields CASSQGNMASETQYF.

The chain couples TRBV3-1 (or the pseudogene TRBV3-2) to TRBJ1-1; D uncertain. V was cut by 2 bases and J by 5 bases, with 9 bases left in between. The CDR3 contains 13 residues. Germline loops: CDR1 LGHDT, CDR2 YNNKEL (reference sequence). CDR3 bases: TGTGCCAGCAGCCAATACAGTAGTACTGAAGCTTTCTTT. It specifies CASSQYSSTEAFF.

V gene TRBV6-1 combines with J gene TRBJ2-7; D not certain. V was pared by 3 bases and J by 0 bases, with 12 bases between. This CDR3 comprises 15 residues. From germline, CDR1 is MNHNS and CDR2 SASEGT. CDR3 protein: CASSDPQRTSYEQYF. The CDR3 DNA reads TGTGCCAGCAGTGACCCTCAGAGGACCTCCTACGAGCAGTACTTC.

The sample holds one count of this clone. The chain employs TRBV29-1 and TRBJ2-7, with a weak D call TRBD2 (6 bases). Between the trimmed V and J ends, which lost 6 bases and 0 bases, there was a span of 12 bases. Germline assignment: CDR1 SQVTM and CDR2 ANQGSEA. This CDR3 comprises 13 residues. CDR3 bases: TGCAGCGTGGGACTTCCGAGCTCCTACGAGCAGTACTTC. This encodes CSVGLPSSYEQYF.

The table lists this clone with a count of one. The chain is built from TRBV6-2 or TRBV6-3 and TRBJ1-3; no definite D call. Per germline, CDR1 MNHEY and CDR2 SVGEGT. Trimming cost V 1 base and J 7 bases, with 11 bases left between them. This CDR3 is 14 amino acids long. The CDR3 bases are TGTGCCAGCAGTTACTGGACTCGCGGTAACACCATATATTTT. It is translated as CASSYWTRGNTIYF.

The V and J genes are TRBV10-1 and TRBJ2-5, with D perhaps TRBD2 (5 bases). The ends were cut back, 6 bases at V and 6 bases at J, with 20 bases in the middle. CDR3 size: 15 residues. Germline CDR1 and CDR2: WNHNN and SYGVQD (reference sequence). The CDR3 bases are TGCGCCAGCAGCCCCGAGCTAGGAGGTTTGAAGACCCAGTACTTC. Protein: CASSPELGGLKTQYF.

This clone was seen just once. V is TRBV5-1 and J is TRBJ1-6; the match to TRBD1 covers 9 bases. After removal of 0 bases from V and 7 bases from J, the junction contained 14 bases not matched to a gene. The CDR3 consists of 19 residues. Germline loops: CDR1 SGHRS, CDR2 YFSETQ. The CDR3: CASSLDWTGVASVNSPLHF. CDR3 DNA sequence: TGCGCCAGCAGCTTGGACTGGACAGGGGTAGCAAGCGTGAATTCACCCCTCCACTTT. Full variable domain (missing parts from reference TRBV5-1 and TRBJ1-6): KAGVTQTPRYLIKTRGQQVTLSCSPISGHRSVSWYQQTPGQGLQFLFEYFSETQRNKGNFPGRFSGRQFSNSRSEMNVSTLELGDSALYLCASSLDWTGVASVNSPLHFGNGTRLTVT.

V usage is TRBV4-1 and J usage is TRBJ1-2; D call uncertain. CDR1 and CDR2 from the germline V gene are MGHRA and YSYEKL. The CDR3 length is 15 residues. Trimming left V 1 base short and J 2 bases short, with 11 bases between. This CDR3 reads CASSQADGSNYGYTF. Here the CDR3 DNA reads TGCGCCAGCAGCCAAGCGGACGGATCGAACTATGGCTACACCTTC.

This sequence joins TRBV3-1 (or the pseudogene TRBV3-2) and TRBJ1-6; D might be TRBD1 (5 bases). Germline V CDR1 and CDR2: LGHDT, YNNKEL (reference sequence). V lost 4 bases and J lost 8, with 15 bases in between. The CDR3 runs to 15 residues. CDR3 DNA sequence: TGTGCCAGCAGCCCGAGGGACCCCAGGGATTCACCCCTCCACTTT. Translated: CASSPRDPRDSPLHF.

As concerns this clone: Relative to the germline gene, one junction end is altered; a read error may explain this. V is TRBV11-2 and J is TRBJ2-1; a weak D match, TRBD1 (5 bases). This CDR3 is 14 amino acids long. Germline V lookup: CDR1 SGHAT, CDR2 FQNNGV. CDR3 residues: CASTKGSSHNEQFF. In DNA, the CDR3 is TGTGCCAGCACCAAGGGGTCCTCCCACAATGAGCAGTTCTTC. The whole variable domain, remainder taken from reference TRBV11-2 and TRBJ2-1, is EAGVAQSPRYKIIEKRQSVAFWCNPISGHATLYWYQQILGQGPKLLIQFQNNGVVDDSQLPKDRFSAERLKGVDSTLKIQPAKLEDSAVYLCASTKGSSHNEQFFGPGTRLTVL.

Regarding this clone: Other nucleotide sequences from this sample produce the same CDR3. The rearrangement uses TRBV4-1 and TRBJ1-2, with a weak D call TRBD1 (5 bases). The germline gives CDR1 MGHRA, CDR2 YSYEKL. The V end was cut by 0 bases, the J end by 6 bases, with 14 bases between. The CDR3 has 15 residues. The CDR3 loop reads CASSQDPGAWDGYTF. The CDR3 DNA is TGCGCCAGCAGCCAAGATCCTGGGGCATGGGATGGCTACACCTTC.

The rearrangement joins TRBV5-8 to TRBJ2-7; 10 positions agree with TRBD1. The CDR3 contains 14 residues. Unmatched junction bases numbered 6, after V lost 4 bases and J lost 5 bases. Germline CDR1 is SGHTS and CDR2 is YDEGEE. The CDR3 spells CASSRGQGLNEQYF. The CDR3 nucleotides are TGTGCCAGCAGCAGGGGACAGGGGCTAAACGAGCAGTACTTC.

This clone is a singleton in its sample. V usage is TRBV28 and J usage is TRBJ1-1, with D unclear. Trimming removed 6 bases from V and 6 bases from J, with 11 bases in between. Germline V gene sequence: CDR1 MDHEN, CDR2 SYDVKM. This CDR3 is 12 amino acids long. The CDR3 nucleotides read TGTGCCAGCAGCCTAACCCTCCCTGAAGCTTTCTTT. Amino acid sequence: CASSLTLPEAFF.

The V and J genes are TRBV6-5 and TRBJ2-7; D is tentatively TRBD1 or TRBD2 (5 bases each). CDR3 length equals 13 residues. Trimming left V 2 bases short and J 6 bases short, with 11 bases between. Germline CDR1 reads MNHEY; CDR2 reads SVGAGI. CDR3 residues: CASSYNPGTEQYF. The CDR3 DNA follows: TGTGCCAGCAGTTACAACCCAGGGACCGAGCAGTACTTC.

J is TRBJ1-1 and V is TRBV5-1, with 7 nucleotides matching TRBD1. Germline V gene sequence: CDR1 SGHRS, CDR2 YFSETQ. The CDR3 is 14 amino acids. Losses at the gene ends were 3 bases for V and 5 bases for J; bases not matched to a gene: 7. CDR3 amino acids: CASSSRDSKTEAFF. In DNA, the CDR3 is TGCGCCAGCAGCTCCCGGGACAGTAAGACTGAAGCTTTCTTT.

The CDR3 sequence is CASSQIWNTEAFF. CDR3 in DNA: TGCGCCAGCAGCCAGATATGGAACACTGAAGCTTTCTTT. The rearrangement links TRBV4-1 to TRBJ1-1; D is unresolved. CDR1 MGHRA and CDR2 YSYEKL come from the germline V gene. This CDR3 region has 13 residues. V lost 3 bases, J lost 1 base, and 6 bases lay in between.

The V and J genes are TRBV7-3 and TRBJ2-3; 7 nucleotides agree with TRBD2. Germline V lookup: CDR1 SGHTA, CDR2 FQGTGA. J gave up 5 bases and V 1 base, and 12 bases lay outside the gene matches. This CDR3 has 17 residues. CDR3 DNA: TGTGCCAGCAGCTTAAACCCAGCGGGGAGCGTAGGAGATACGCAGTATTTT. Translating it yields CASSLNPAGSVGDTQYF.

The chain has TRBV18 and TRBJ2-1; no clear D. V was trimmed by 0 bases and J by 5 bases, leaving 11 bases between them. The germline V gene has CDR1 KGHSH and CDR2 LQKENI. The CDR3 runs 15 residues. This CDR3 reads CASSPPAETDNEQFF. The CDR3 DNA is TGTGCCAGCTCACCACCGGCAGAAACTGACAATGAGCAGTTCTTC.